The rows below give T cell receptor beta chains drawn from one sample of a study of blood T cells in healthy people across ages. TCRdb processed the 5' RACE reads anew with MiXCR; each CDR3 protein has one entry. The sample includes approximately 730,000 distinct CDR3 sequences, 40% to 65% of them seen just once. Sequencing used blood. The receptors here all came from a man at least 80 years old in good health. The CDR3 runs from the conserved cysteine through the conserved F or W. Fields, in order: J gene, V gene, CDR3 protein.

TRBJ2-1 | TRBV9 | CASSVRETSGRSNEQFF
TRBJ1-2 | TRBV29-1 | CSGEGDSNYGYTF
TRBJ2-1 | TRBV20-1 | CSARDPSGTSGNEQFF
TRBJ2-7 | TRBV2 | CASSEAGGQNNEQYF
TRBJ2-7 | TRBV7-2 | CASSLAGLAGVRTDKTYEQYF
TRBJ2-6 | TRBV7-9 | CASLRGERPGANVLTF
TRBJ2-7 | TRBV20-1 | CSARALASYEQYF
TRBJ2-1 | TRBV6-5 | CASSYSGTSGRGEQFF
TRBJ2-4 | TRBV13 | CASSLAGSLGQYF
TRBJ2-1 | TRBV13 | CASSPRDYPPAFF
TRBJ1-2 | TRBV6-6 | CASSYLTGRSVNYGYTF
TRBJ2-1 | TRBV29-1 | CSVEEVGGPSSYNEQFF
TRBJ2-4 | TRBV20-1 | CSAHRDPRSKNIQYF
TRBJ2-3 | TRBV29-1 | CTMTSGAGDTQYF
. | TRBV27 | CASSLGGVAEQYF
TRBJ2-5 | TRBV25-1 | CASSEYSKDAETQYF
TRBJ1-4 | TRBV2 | CASSEWAEEKLFF
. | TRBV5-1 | CASSLVGGGTQYF
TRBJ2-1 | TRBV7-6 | CASSLAYSGRHNEQFF
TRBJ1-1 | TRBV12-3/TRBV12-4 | CASRARDLNTEAFF
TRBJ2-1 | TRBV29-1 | CSAGRRGRGSSSYNEQFF
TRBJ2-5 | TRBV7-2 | CASSPRGTGLHPREQYF
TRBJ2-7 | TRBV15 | CATSREGVGYEQYF
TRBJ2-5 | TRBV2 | CTSSTDRGETQYF
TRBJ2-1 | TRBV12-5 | CASASTTNKQFF
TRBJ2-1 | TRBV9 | CASSPRVAGHNEQFF
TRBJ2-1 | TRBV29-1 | CSGRLGPGQFF
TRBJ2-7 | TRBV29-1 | CSAETGRAYEQYF
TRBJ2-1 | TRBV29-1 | CSVEEVSYNEQFF
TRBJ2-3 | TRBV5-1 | CASSLTARDRYAYF
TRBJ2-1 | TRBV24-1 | CATSDLPGFQRFF
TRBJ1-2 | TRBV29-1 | CSVEDRKGDRAAYGYTF
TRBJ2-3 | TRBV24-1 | CATSDEPSGSADTQYF
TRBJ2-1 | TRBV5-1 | CASSLAQGSAEQFF
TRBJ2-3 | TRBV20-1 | CSAQGGSTDTQYF
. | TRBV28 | CASSFAGGLSREQYF
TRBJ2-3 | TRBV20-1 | CSASDLRTSTDTQYF
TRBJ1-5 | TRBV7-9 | CASSQQGRNQPQHF
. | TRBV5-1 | CASSLEQGVVNEQYF
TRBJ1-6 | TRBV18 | CASSLGTDRNSPLHF
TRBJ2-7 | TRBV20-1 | CSARVQSYEQYF
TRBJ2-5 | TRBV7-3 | CASSLGARVWQETQYF
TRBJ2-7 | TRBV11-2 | CASSPRVSYEQYF
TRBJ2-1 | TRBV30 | CAWSVYTSGTYNEQFF
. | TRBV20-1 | CSAGEFGYSSYNEQYF
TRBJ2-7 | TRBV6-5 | CASSYSPGPGGPYEQYF
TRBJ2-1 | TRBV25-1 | CTSSGWASGSASSYNEQFF
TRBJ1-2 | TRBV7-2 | CASSPGYTF
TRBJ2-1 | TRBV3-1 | CASSQALSGYYRDEQFF
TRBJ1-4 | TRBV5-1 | CASRTVSTNEKLFF